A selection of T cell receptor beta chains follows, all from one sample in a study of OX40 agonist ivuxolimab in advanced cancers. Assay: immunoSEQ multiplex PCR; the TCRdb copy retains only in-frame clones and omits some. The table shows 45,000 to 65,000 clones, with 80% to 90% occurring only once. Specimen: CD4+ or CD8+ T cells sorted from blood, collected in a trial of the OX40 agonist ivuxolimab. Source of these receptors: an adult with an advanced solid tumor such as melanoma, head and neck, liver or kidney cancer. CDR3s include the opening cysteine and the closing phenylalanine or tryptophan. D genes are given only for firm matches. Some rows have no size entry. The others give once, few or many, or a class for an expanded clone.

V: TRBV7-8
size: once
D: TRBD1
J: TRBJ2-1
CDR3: CASSLSDRSYNEQFF
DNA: TGTGCCAGCAGCTTATCGGACAGGTCGTACAATGAGCAGTTCTTC

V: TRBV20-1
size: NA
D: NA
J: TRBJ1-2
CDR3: CSARDVSPSPF
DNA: TGCAGTGCTAGAGATGTGTCACCTAGCCCCTTC

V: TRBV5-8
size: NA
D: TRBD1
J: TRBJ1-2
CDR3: CASSLGQGSYGYTF
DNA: TGTGCCAGCAGCTTGGGACAGGGATCCTATGGCTACACCTTC

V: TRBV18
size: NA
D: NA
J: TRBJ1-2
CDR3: CASSPPTSNYGYTF
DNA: TGTGCCAGCTCACCACCGACAAGCAACTATGGCTACACCTTC

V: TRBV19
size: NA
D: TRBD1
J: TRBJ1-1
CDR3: CASSIDWTGITEAFF
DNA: TGTGCCAGTAGTATAGACTGGACAGGGATCACTGAAGCTTTCTTT

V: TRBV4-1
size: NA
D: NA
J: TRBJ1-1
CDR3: CASSQDRVGNTEAFF
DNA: TGCGCCAGCAGCCAAGATCGCGTGGGGAACACTGAAGCTTTCTTT

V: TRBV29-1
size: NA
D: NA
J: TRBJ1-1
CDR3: CSVGVWETEAFF
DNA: TGCAGCGTTGGGGTCTGGGAAACTGAAGCTTTCTTT

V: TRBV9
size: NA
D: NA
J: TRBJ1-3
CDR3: CASSVEQYGNTIYF
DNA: TGTGCCAGCAGCGTAGAACAGTACGGAAACACCATATATTTT

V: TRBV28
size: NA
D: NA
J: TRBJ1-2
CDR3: CASSPEGVGRLWGYTF
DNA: TGTGCCAGCAGTCCGGAGGGGGTCGGAAGGCTATGGGGCTACACCTTC

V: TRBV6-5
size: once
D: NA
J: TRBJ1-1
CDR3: CASSYDRDLNEAFF
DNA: TGTGCCAGCAGTTACGATAGGGACCTGAATGAAGCTTTCTTT

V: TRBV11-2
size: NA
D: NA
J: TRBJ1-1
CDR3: CASSRNREKAFF
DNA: TGTGCCAGCAGCCGGAACAGGGAGAAAGCTTTCTTT

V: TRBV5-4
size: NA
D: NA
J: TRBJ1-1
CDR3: CASSLDRGVRTEAFF
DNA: TGTGCCAGCAGCTTGGACCGGGGTGTGCGGACTGAAGCTTTCTTT

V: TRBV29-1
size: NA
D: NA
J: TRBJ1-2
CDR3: CSVEAPAGNNYGYTF
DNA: TGCAGCGTTGAGGCCCCCGCCGGGAATAACTATGGCTACACCTTC

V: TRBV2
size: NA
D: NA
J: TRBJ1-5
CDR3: CASSEQQGGNQPQHF
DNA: TGTGCCAGCAGTGAACAACAGGGAGGCAATCAGCCCCAGCATTTT

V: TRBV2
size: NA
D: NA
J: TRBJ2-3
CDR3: CASSVGESTDTQYF
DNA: TGTGCCAGCAGCGTAGGGGAGAGCACAGATACGCAGTATTTT

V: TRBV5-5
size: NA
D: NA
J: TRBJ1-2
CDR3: CASTLGVQNYGYTF
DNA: TGTGCCAGCACCCTGGGGGTACAGAACTATGGCTACACCTTC

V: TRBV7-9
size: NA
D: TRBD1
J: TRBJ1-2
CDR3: CASSPGRDSLYGYTF
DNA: TGTGCCAGCAGCCCAGGCCGGGACAGCTTATATGGCTACACCTTC

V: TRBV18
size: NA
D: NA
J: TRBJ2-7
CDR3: CASSPTGYEQYF
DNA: TGTGCCAGCTCACCAACGGGCTACGAGCAGTACTTC

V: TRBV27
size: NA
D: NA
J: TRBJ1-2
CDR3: CASRRQGYGYTF
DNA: TGTGCCAGCAGACGCCAAGGGTATGGCTACACCTTC

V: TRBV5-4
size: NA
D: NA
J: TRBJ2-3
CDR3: CASSSARVSTDTQYF
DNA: TGTGCCAGCAGCTCGGCCAGGGTGAGCACAGATACGCAGTATTTT

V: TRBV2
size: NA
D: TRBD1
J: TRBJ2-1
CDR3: CASTGTGYNNEQFF
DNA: TGTGCCAGCACCGGGACAGGGTACAACAATGAGCAGTTCTTC

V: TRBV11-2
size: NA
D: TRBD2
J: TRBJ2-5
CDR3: CASSLSRGGVWETQYF
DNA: TGTGCCAGCAGCCTTTCCCGCGGGGGGGTTTGGGAGACCCAGTACTTC

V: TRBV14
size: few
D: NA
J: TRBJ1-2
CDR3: CASSTNNYGYTF
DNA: TGTGCCAGCAGCACTAATAACTATGGCTACACCTTC